Following are 28 T cell receptor beta chains from one sample sequenced in a study of T-cell memory formation after mild COVID-19. TCRdb analysed the 5' RACE reads with MiXCR anew, one entry per CDR3 protein. Altogether about 560,000 distinct CDR3 sequences are present, less than 25% being singletons, with the ten largest covering around 9.2%. The sequenced sample was PBMCs or a T cell subset sorted from them (not recorded which). The receptors stem from an adult woman who had mild COVID-19 (a few samples of this study predate the infection). Cell type and time point are not known.

The rearrangement links TRBV7-2 to TRBJ2-3, with 10 bases identical to TRBD2. Germline CDR1 SGHTA, CDR2 FQGNSA. The V segment lost 0 bases and the J segment 8 bases; nucleotides outside the gene matches: 14. The CDR3 loop spans 18 amino acids. The CDR3 coding sequence is TGTGCCAGCAGCTTAGCGGCCCTAGCGGGAGTCCTTTCGGGTACGCAGTATTTT. This translates into CASSLAALAGVLSGTQYF.

This clonotype was picked up many times. The chain is built from TRBV6-1 and TRBJ2-5, with TRBD2 matching over 9 bases. The V segment lost 3 bases and the J segment 5 bases; nucleotides outside the gene matches: 7. There are 15 residues in the CDR3. Germline CDR1 is MNHNS and CDR2 is SASEGT. This chain's CDR3 is CASSDHSGGGETQYF. CDR3 DNA sequence: TGTGCCAGCAGTGACCATAGCGGGGGTGGGGAGACCCAGTACTTC.

The rearrangement uses TRBV5-1 and TRBJ1-4; 9 positions agree with TRBD1. The germline V gene encodes CDR1 SGHRS and CDR2 YFSETQ. The CDR3 loop spans 15 amino acids. Trimming at V came to 5 bases and at J to 3 bases, leaving 5 bases not matched to a gene. The CDR3 here is CASRTDRGSNEKLFF. The DNA of the CDR3 is TGCGCCAGCAGAACGGACAGGGGCTCTAATGAAAAACTGTTTTTT.

There are a few counts of this clonotype. The junction shows a germline mismatch at one end, possibly a read error. The chain links TRBV7-7 to TRBJ1-6; no clear D. Germline V lookup: CDR1 SSHAT, CDR2 FNYEAQ (reference sequence). This CDR3 is 9 amino acids long. Here the CDR3 reads CASSLEGTF. The CDR3, as DNA: TGTGCCAGCAGCTTAGAAGGTACTTTT.

V usage is TRBV4-3 and J usage is TRBJ2-7, with TRBD1 matching over 8 bases. This CDR3 comprises 14 residues. Germline V gene sequence: CDR1 LGHNA, CDR2 YSLEER. With 3 bases clipped from V and 6 bases from J, the junction kept 7 bases outside the gene matches. The CDR3 sequence is CASSQEDRDREQYF. The CDR3 nucleotides are TGCGCCAGCAGCCAGGAGGACAGGGATCGCGAGCAGTACTTC.

This clonotype has a handful of counts. This sequence joins TRBV15 and TRBJ2-1, with TRBD2 matching 10 bases. The CDR3 consists of 15 residues. With 5 bases clipped from V and 7 bases from J, the junction kept 8 bases outside the gene matches. CDR1 and CDR2 (germline): LNHNV, YYDKDF (reference sequence). The chain's CDR3 is CATSSSGSGGNEQFF. CDR3 DNA: TGTGCCACCAGCTCTAGCGGGAGCGGCGGAAATGAGCAGTTCTTC.

This clonotype has ten or more counts. The CDR3 DNA sequence: TGTGCCAGCGTACACAGGGTAAGGGGTAGCACAGATACGCAGTATTTT. The encoded protein is CASVHRVRGSTDTQYF. V is TRBV5-8 and J is TRBJ2-3; TRBD1 might be the D (6 bases). This CDR3 spans 16 amino acids. Trimming shortened V by 7 bases and J by 0 bases, and 18 bases separated the two germline ends. Germline V lookup: CDR1 SGHTS, CDR2 YDEGEE.

This rearrangement joins TRBV5-1 to TRBJ2-1; no reliable D call. CDR1 SGHRS and CDR2 YFSETQ come from the germline V gene. Between the trimmed V and J ends, which lost 0 bases and 3 bases, there was a span of 7 bases. This CDR3 region has 14 residues. CDR3 protein: CASSLVVSYNEQFF. The CDR3 bases are TGCGCCAGCAGCTTGGTAGTCAGCTACAATGAGCAGTTCTTC. Full variable domain (outside the CDR3, taken from reference TRBV5-1 and TRBJ2-1): KAGVTQTPRYLIKTRGQQVTLSCSPISGHRSVSWYQQTPGQGLQFLFEYFSETQRNKGNFPGRFSGRQFSNSRSEMNVSTLELGDSALYLCASSLVVSYNEQFFGPGTRLTVL.

This chain links TRBV30 with TRBJ2-1, with 14 bases fitting TRBD2. Germline values: CDR1 GTSNPN, CDR2 SVGIG (reference sequence). Germline trimming cut 2 bases from V and 3 bases from J; bases unmatched to any gene: 9. The CDR3 has 18 amino acids. CDR3 DNA sequence: TGTGCCTGGAGTTCCGGGACTAGCGGGAGCGGGGGCTACAATGAGCAGTTCTTC. Protein product: CAWSSGTSGSGGYNEQFF.

In its sample, this clonotype was seen a few times. The V call is TRBV12-3 or TRBV12-4, the J call TRBJ2-2; no firm D call. The CDR3 loop spans 14 amino acids. The germline V and J ends were trimmed by 5 bases and 3 bases, with 10 bases remaining between them. The CDR3 is CASSRMGYTGELFF. CDR3 bases: TGTGCCAGCAGTCGCATGGGTTACACCGGGGAGCTGTTTTTT.

V is TRBV6-2 or TRBV6-3 and J is TRBJ2-1, with 13 bases lining up with TRBD2. CDR1 is MNHEY, CDR2 SVGEGT, per germline. Trimming cost V 2 bases and J 0 bases; bases outside gene matches: 4. This CDR3 spans 18 amino acids. The CDR3 nucleotides are TGTGCCAGCAGTTACCTCGGACTAGCGGGAGACTCCTACAATGAGCAGTTCTTC. Amino acid sequence: CASSYLGLAGDSYNEQFF.

This clonotype was observed at least ten times. V usage is TRBV7-3 and J usage is TRBJ2-5; D gene ambiguous. The V and J ends lost 4 bases and 2 bases respectively, with 14 bases between them. The CDR3 sequence is 15 residues long. Germline CDR1 and CDR2: SGHTA and FQGTGA. The CDR3 region is CASSSGLPSQETQYF. DNA of the CDR3: TGTGCCAGCAGCTCCGGGTTGCCTTCGCAAGAGACCCAGTACTTC.

This chain joins TRBV6-6 and TRBJ2-7; 8 bases fit TRBD2. This CDR3 spans 15 amino acids. The germline gives CDR1 MNHNY, CDR2 SVGAGI (reference sequence). Germline trimming cut 0 bases from V and 2 bases from J; bases unmatched to any gene: 3. The CDR3 region has the DNA TGTGCCAGCAGTTACTCGGCGGGAGGAACCTACGAGCAGTACTTC. Amino acids: CASSYSAGGTYEQYF.

V and J are TRBV7-9 and TRBJ2-3; 13 nucleotides line up with TRBD2. The CDR3 runs to 16 residues. The junction had 6 bases not matched to a gene; V was cut back by 3 bases and J by 6 bases. Germline V gene data show CDR1 as SEHNR and CDR2 as FQNEAQ (reference sequence). The CDR3 sequence: CASSLGLAGIGDTQYF. The CDR3 DNA is TGTGCCAGCAGCTTGGGACTAGCGGGAATCGGGGATACGCAGTATTTT.

The chain combines TRBV19 with TRBJ2-7, with D possibly matching TRBD1 (6 bases). The CDR3 runs 15 residues. V lost 5 bases, J lost 3 bases, and 17 bases lay in between. Germline V lookup: CDR1 LNHDA, CDR2 SQIVND (reference sequence). The CDR3 DNA reads as TGTGCCAGTAGTGCCCCGGGACACCTTGACTACGAGCAGTACTTC. Translated: CASSAPGHLDYEQYF.

In its sample, this clonotype was seen once. The genes are TRBV6-5 and TRBJ2-1; 10 bases are shared with TRBD1. Germline lookup yields CDR1 MNHEY and CDR2 SVGAGI. CDR3 size: 15 residues. After removal of 4 bases from V and 7 bases from J, the junction contained 7 bases not matched to a gene. CDR3 sequence reads: CASSLGRDRGNEQFF. Here the CDR3 DNA reads TGTGCCAGCAGTTTAGGCCGGGACAGGGGAAATGAGCAGTTCTTC.

The chain employs TRBV5-1 and TRBJ2-1; 12 nucleotides line up with TRBD2. Germline V gives CDR1 SGHRS, CDR2 YFSETQ. The trim removed 5 bases at V and 9 bases at J, leaving 3 bases unmatched. The CDR3 consists of 13 residues. The CDR3 DNA sequence: TGCGCCAGCAGACTAGCGGGAGGTGTTGAGCAGTTCTTC. Translation: CASRLAGGVEQFF.

This clonotype was counted a few times. V gene TRBV4-2 combines with J gene TRBJ2-1; 8 bases fit TRBD1. CDR1 LGHNA and CDR2 YNFKEQ come from the germline V gene. The CDR3 covers 16 residues. V gave up 4 bases and J gave up 9 bases; unmatched junction bases: 14. The CDR3 DNA reads TGTGCCAGCAGCCTCGAGGGACAGGCCCTGGGAGGTGAGCAGTTCTTC. Its translation is CASSLEGQALGGEQFF.

This clonotype has just a few counts. The rearrangement uses TRBV5-1 and TRBJ2-7; 8 bases agree with TRBD1. Germline lookup yields CDR1 SGHRS and CDR2 YFSETQ. This CDR3 region has 14 residues. V gave up 3 bases and J gave up 2 bases; unmatched junction bases: 4. The CDR3 is CASSSTGDAYEQYF. CDR3 nucleotides: TGCGCCAGCAGCTCGACAGGGGACGCCTACGAGCAGTACTTC.

This clonotype has just a few counts. The CDR3 nucleotides are TGCGCCAGCAGCTCACCACACGCCGTTTCGAACACCGGGGAGCTGTTTTTT. This encodes CASSSPHAVSNTGELFF. The chain recombines TRBV5-1 with TRBJ2-2; no definite D call. V lost 3 bases and J lost 0, with 15 bases in between. This CDR3 is built from 17 residues. Germline CDR1 and CDR2: SGHRS and YFSETQ.

The V call is TRBV19, the J call TRBJ1-5, with D possibly TRBD1 on 5 matching bases. The germline V and J ends were trimmed by 9 bases and 6 bases, with 15 bases remaining between them. There are 13 residues in the CDR3. CDR1 is LNHDA and CDR2 is SQIVND in the germline V gene (reference sequence). The CDR3 here is CASATGTRQPQHF. CDR3 DNA sequence: TGTGCCAGCGCGACGGGGACCCGTCAGCCCCAGCATTTT.

This clonotype came up a few times. The chain couples TRBV12-3 or TRBV12-4 to TRBJ1-5, with 10 bases identical to TRBD1. V lost 5 bases, J lost 6 bases, and 10 bases stayed unmatched. This CDR3 region has 16 residues. The CDR3 DNA sequence: TGTGCCAGCAGTATAGTTCCGGGACAGGGGACTCAGCCCCAGCATTTT. The encoded protein is CASSIVPGQGTQPQHF.

The V and J genes are TRBV7-9 and TRBJ2-7, with 12 bases matching TRBD2. Trimming took 7 bases from V and 2 from J; bases not matched to a gene: 3. Germline CDR1 is SEHNR and CDR2 is FQNEAQ (reference sequence). This CDR3 spans 14 amino acids. In nucleotides, the CDR3 is TGTGCCAGCACCCTAGCGGGAGGGCCCTACGAGCAGTACTTC. Protein sequence: CASTLAGGPYEQYF.

The CDR3 loop reads CASSQDTRPYYGYTF. The CDR3 coding sequence is TGTGCCAGCAGCCAAGATACGAGACCCTACTATGGCTACACCTTC. The rearrangement joins TRBV3-1 to TRBJ1-2; no reliable D call. Germline V gene lookup returns CDR1 LGHDT and CDR2 YNNKEL (reference sequence). The CDR3 loop spans 15 amino acids. V shed 0 bases and J shed 3 bases, with 11 bases lying between them.

The V and J genes are TRBV10-3 and TRBJ1-1; 9 positions agree with TRBD1. J lost 10 bases, V lost 10 bases, and 13 bases had no gene match. The CDR3 runs to 13 residues. Germline V gene data show CDR1 as ENHRY and CDR2 as SYGVKD. The CDR3 region has the DNA TGTGCCACCCTGTCACTGCGACAGGGGGGAGCTTTCTTT. This sequence encodes CATLSLRQGGAFF.

This clonotype was seen a few times. This chain connects TRBV19 to TRBJ2-1; TRBD2 is a possible D gene (5 bases). Germline assignment: CDR1 LNHDA and CDR2 SQIVND (reference sequence). The CDR3 spans 12 residues. The CDR3 is CAVGTGYNEQFF. The CDR3 DNA reads as TGTGCGGTGGGTACGGGATACAATGAGCAGTTCTTC.

The chain combines TRBV20-1 with TRBJ1-1; D remains ambiguous. Germline CDR1 is DFQATT and CDR2 is SNEGSKA (reference sequence). The CDR3 contains 11 residues. Trimming stripped 4 bases from V and 6 bases from J, with 9 bases between. The CDR3 nucleotides are TGCAGTGCTATCGGCATGGCTGAAGCTTTCTTT. Translated: CSAIGMAEAFF.

This chain connects TRBV5-1 to TRBJ1-6; D unclear. Germline values: CDR1 SGHRS, CDR2 YFSETQ. This CDR3 is built from 15 residues. The V and J ends lost 4 bases and 9 bases respectively, with 17 bases between them. CDR3 sequence: CASSLTMDRGSPLHF. CDR3 in DNA: TGCGCCAGCAGCCTCACTATGGACCGGGGTTCACCCCTCCACTTT. Full variable domain (outside the CDR3, taken from reference TRBV5-1 and TRBJ1-6): KAGVTQTPRYLIKTRGQQVTLSCSPISGHRSVSWYQQTPGQGLQFLFEYFSETQRNKGNFPGRFSGRQFSNSRSEMNVSTLELGDSALYLCASSLTMDRGSPLHFGNGTRLTVT.